The 5 T cell receptor beta chains listed next were all sequenced from one sample in a study of T-cell reconstitution after alpha-beta-depleted transplantation in children. TCRbeta library preparation incorporated unique molecular identifiers. TCRdb re-called the PCR reads through MiXCR, storing one row per CDR3 protein. The sample holds about 500,000 distinct CDR3 sequences; 30% to 35% are singletons and the top ten take approximately 2.3%. The material sequenced was PBMCs from the stem cell graft donor, taken from the stem cell graft. Receptors originate from a human donor who donated a stem cell graft to a child with aplastic anemia.

This clonotype has a handful of counts. This rearrangement joins TRBV12-3 or TRBV12-4 to TRBJ2-1; D possibly corresponds to TRBD2 (6 bases). This CDR3 spans 13 amino acids. Deletions cut 5 bases from V and 5 bases from J, with 10 bases between. The CDR3 nucleotides read TGTGCCAGCAGTCGGCTAGCGAACAATGAGCAGTTCTTC. Translated, it gives CASSRLANNEQFF.

This chain links TRBV7-2 with TRBJ2-7, with 9 bases matching TRBD2. Germline V lookup: CDR1 SGHTA, CDR2 FQGNSA. This CDR3 is 16 amino acids long. V gave up 0 bases and J gave up 4 bases; unmatched junction bases: 7. CDR3 sequence reads: CASSLASGGPFYEQYV. DNA of the CDR3: TGTGCCAGCAGCTTAGCTAGCGGGGGCCCCTTTTACGAGCAGTACGTC.

CDR3 nucleotides: TGTGCCAGCAGCGTCAGCGGGAGGGGGACCGGGGAGCTGTTTTTT. Amino acid sequence: CASSVSGRGTGELFF. The chain combines TRBV9 with TRBJ2-2, with TRBD2 identical over 10 bases. V lost 2 bases, J lost 5 bases, and 3 bases stayed unmatched. Germline V gene lookup returns CDR1 SGDLS and CDR2 YYNGEE. CDR3 length: 15 amino acids. Full variable domain (outside the CDR3, taken from reference TRBV9 and TRBJ2-2): DSGVTQTPKHLITATGQRVTLRCSPRSGDLSVYWYQQSLDQGLQFLIQYYNGEERAKGNILERFSAQQFPDLHSELNLSSLELGDSALYFCASSVSGRGTGELFFGEGSRLTVL.

V and J are TRBV20-1 and TRBJ2-1, with D perhaps matching TRBD2 (6 bases). Trimming left V 0 bases short and J 4 bases short, with 13 bases between. The germline CDR1 and CDR2 sequences are DFQATT and SNEGSKA (reference sequence). The CDR3 is made up of 15 amino acids. The CDR3: CSARDFRDSYNEQFF. DNA for the CDR3: TGCAGTGCTAGAGATTTTCGGGACTCTTACAATGAGCAGTTCTTC.

This clonotype was seen only a few times. The chain is built from TRBV29-1 and TRBJ2-3, with 7 positions matching TRBD2. The germline CDR1 and CDR2 sequences are SQVTM and ANQGSEA. Trimming cost V 2 bases and J 1 base; bases outside gene matches: 0. This CDR3 is built from 13 residues. The CDR3 region has the DNA TGCAGCGTTGAACTAGCGGGCACAGATACGCAGTATTTT. Residues: CSVELAGTDTQYF.